These T cell receptor beta chains were read from a single sample in a study of OX40 agonist ivuxolimab in advanced cancers. Libraries were prepared by immunoSEQ multiplex PCR; TCRdb keeps only in-frame clonotypes and omits some of them. The sample lists tens of thousands of clones; just under 95% were seen once. This sample comprised CD4+ or CD8+ T cells sorted from blood, obtained in a trial of the OX40 agonist ivuxolimab. Receptor source: an adult with an advanced solid tumor such as melanoma, head and neck, liver or kidney cancer. Both conserved end residues are part of each CDR3. Size values are once, few and many counts, or a class for expanded clones, and some rows have none.

V,size,J,CDR3
TRBV15,once,TRBJ1-2,CATSRDRRARAVGYGYTF
TRBV2,-,TRBJ2-5,CATAWRSGSLETQYF
TRBV7-9,-,TRBJ2-7,CASSLIVDEQYF
TRBV19,-,TRBJ2-1,CASSIISGDEQFF
TRBV19,-,TRBJ2-7,CASSASSATTYEQYF
TRBV15,-,TRBJ2-7,CATSREGAASEQYF
TRBV7-7,-,TRBJ2-1,CASSLGPAGRTYNEQFF
TRBV5-6,-,TRBJ2-7,CASSLGIYEQYF
TRBV4-1,-,TRBJ2-1,CASSSGGLAGNNEQFF
TRBV6-1,-,TRBJ2-6,CASSGPQGTGANVLTF
TRBV7-7,-,TRBJ2-5,CASSLGLQETQYF
TRBV9,-,TRBJ2-3,CASSVGAVVADTQYF
TRBV4-3,-,TRBJ1-4,CASSQEGFLNEKLFF
TRBV27,once,TRBJ2-3,CASWPVGADTQYF
TRBV7-2,-,TRBJ2-7,CASSLVQGDSYEQYF
TRBV5-1,-,TRBJ2-7,CASSRIGTGDNYEQYF
TRBV2,-,TRBJ1-5,CASSGSVDRVLGGNQPQHF
TRBV4-1,-,TRBJ2-3,CASSQRFPGLAGTDTQYF
TRBV14,-,TRBJ1-5,CASSHGRGGPLRVGNQPQHF
TRBV7-9,-,TRBJ2-7,CASSYGRSSYEQYF
TRBV14,once,TRBJ2-1,CASSHKLGQGYNEQFF
TRBV7-8,-,TRBJ1-1,CASSPWLNTEAFF